What follows describes a single TCR beta chain. As the CDR3 is not closed by the conserved phenylalanine or tryptophan, this likely results from a read error. Libraries were prepared by immunoSEQ multiplex PCR; TCRdb keeps only in-frame clonotypes and omits some of them. The sample consists of over a thousand clones, approximately 77% of them appearing once. These data belong to a study of chemoradiotherapy in HPV16-positive cancers. The clonotype was recovered from a human donor with HPV-associated anogenital cancer. The input for sequencing was tumor tissue, taken from a patient who underwent chemoradiotherapy.

CDR3 sequence: CASSFGQSTGELFS. The CDR3 bases are TGCGCCAGCAGCTTCGGACAGTCCACCGGGGAGCTGTTTTCT. This rearrangement joins TRBV5-1 to TRBJ2-2, with D tentatively TRBD1 (6 bases). The germline CDR1 and CDR2 sequences are SGHRS and YFSETQ. There are 14 residues in the CDR3. With 2 bases removed from V and 4 bases from J, the gap between germline ends came to 9 bases.